This T cell receptor (beta chain) stems from a study of blood T cells in healthy people across ages. The second PCR ran roughly 7 to 12 cycles with a sample-barcoded 5' primer and J-beta primers. The template-switch adaptor, which had 12 random nucleotides, put a tag on each cDNA molecule. MiXCR was run by TCRdb on the 5' RACE reads, yielding one entry per CDR3 protein. This sample has roughly 1.4 million distinct CDR3 sequences; around 59% occur once, and the top ten carry approximately 7%. Details on this clonotype: Its antigen is not identified.

Study-level points and caveats: With unsorted PBMCs, a conclusive comparison of naive versus antigen-experienced cells was not possible. Per-million-T-cell TCR beta diversity fell roughly linearly with age.

This TCR was recovered from a man younger than 35 in good health. The sequenced material came from blood.

CDR3 residues: CASSSLETTRAYGYTF. The CDR3 region has the DNA TGTGCCAGCAGCTCATTAGAGACGACCAGAGCCTATGGCTACACCTTC. The gene calls are TRBV11-2 and TRBJ1-2; D unclear. There are 16 residues in the CDR3. With 4 bases removed from V and 4 bases from J, the gap between germline ends came to 19 bases. The germline CDR1 and CDR2 sequences are SGHAT and FQNNGV.